The 25 T cell receptor beta chains below come from one sample, sequenced in a study of identifying expanded T cells in peripheral blood. Sequenced by immunoSEQ multiplex PCR; TCRdb stores in-frame clones only, minus some. The sample contains more than 45,000 clones, around 83% of which appear only once. Sequenced material: blood. The origin of the receptors is a person aged 18-69 years in good health.

The V gene is TRBV6-5, the J gene TRBJ1-6; D gene uncertain. The CDR3 is 13 amino acids. CDR1 MNHEY and CDR2 SVGAGI come from the germline V gene. The germline V and J ends were trimmed by 5 bases and 7 bases, with 9 bases remaining between them. CDR3 region: CASSESGNSPLHF. CDR3 DNA sequence: TGTGCCAGCAGTGAATCCGGGAATTCACCCCTCCACTTT.

The rearrangement uses TRBV18 and TRBJ2-4; TRBD1 or TRBD2 may be the D gene (5 bases each). Trimming left V 8 bases short and J 0 bases short, with 14 bases between. The CDR3 has 15 amino acids. Per germline, CDR1 KGHSH and CDR2 LQKENI. The CDR3 DNA follows: TGTGCCAGCCGAGGGGTGGACCTAGCCAAAAACATTCAGTACTTC. Its translation: CASRGVDLAKNIQYF.

The rearrangement links TRBV30 to TRBJ2-3, with D possibly matching TRBD2 (6 bases). Germline CDR1 reads GTSNPN; CDR2 reads SVGIG (reference sequence). V shed 2 bases and J shed 0 bases, with 12 bases lying between them. The CDR3 totals 15 residues. The CDR3 DNA reads TGTGCCTGGAGTCTCGGACTACGCAGCACAGATACGCAGTATTTT. Translating it yields CAWSLGLRSTDTQYF. Supplemented by reference TRBV30 and TRBJ2-3, the full variable domain reads SQTIHQWPATLVQPVGSPLSLECTVEGTSNPNLYWYRQAAGRGLQLLFYSVGIGQISSEVPQNLSASRPQDRQFILSSKKLLLSDSGFYLCAWSLGLRSTDTQYFGPGTRLTVL.

V is TRBV6-1 and J is TRBJ1-2, with D possibly matching TRBD1 (5 bases). Per the germline V gene, CDR1 is MNHNS and CDR2 is SASEGT. V was pared by 3 bases and J by 2 bases, with 13 bases between. The CDR3 has 15 residues. CDR3 amino acids: CASSDRRGLNYGYTF. CDR3 DNA: TGTGCCAGCAGTGACCGAAGGGGCCTGAACTATGGCTACACCTTC.

The chain recombines TRBV29-1 with TRBJ2-2; 9 bases are shared with TRBD1. V shed 4 bases, J shed 5 bases, and the junction held 5 bases outside the gene matches. The CDR3 has 14 residues. Germline loops: CDR1 SQVTM, CDR2 ANQGSEA. The CDR3 spells CSVASGQGTGELFF. Written as DNA, the CDR3 is TGCAGCGTTGCGTCTGGACAGGGGACCGGGGAGCTGTTTTTT.

V is TRBV5-1 and J is TRBJ1-1; D perhaps matches TRBD1 (5 bases). With 5 bases removed from V and 1 base from J, the gap between germline ends came to 15 bases. This CDR3 spans 15 amino acids. Germline CDR1 reads SGHRS; CDR2 reads YFSETQ. CDR3 DNA sequence: TGCGCCAGCAGTTGGAATAACGGGGCGAACACTGAAGCTTTCTTT. This translates into CASSWNNGANTEAFF.

This clone was detected only a few times. V and J are TRBV2 and TRBJ1-2; no clear D. Trimming took 3 bases from V and 7 from J, leaving 6 bases between them. Germline CDR1 reads SNHLY; CDR2 reads FYNNEI. The CDR3 has 11 amino acids. The CDR3 reads CASSDLLGYTF. The CDR3, as DNA: TGTGCCAGCAGTGACCTCCTTGGCTACACCTTC.

CDR3 region: CASRRGSTNEKLFF. In DNA, the CDR3 is TGTGCCAGTAGGAGGGGATCAACTAATGAAAAACTGTTTTTT. This chain uses TRBV19 with TRBJ1-4; D is perhaps TRBD1 (5 bases). V was trimmed by 6 bases and J by 0 bases, leaving 8 bases between them. Germline loops: CDR1 LNHDA, CDR2 SQIVND (reference sequence). CDR3 size: 14 residues.

The chain links TRBV11-2 to TRBJ2-2; 10 positions match TRBD2. Losses at the gene ends were 5 bases for V and 5 bases for J; bases not matched to a gene: 2. CDR1 SGHAT and CDR2 FQNNGV come from the germline V gene. The CDR3 sequence is 14 residues long. The CDR3 DNA reads TGTGCCAGCAGCCGGACTAGCGGTACCGGGGAGCTGTTTTTT. Protein sequence: CASSRTSGTGELFF.

This clone came up a few times. V gene TRBV4-1 combines with J gene TRBJ2-3; TRBD2 is a possible D gene (5 bases). Germline V gene data show CDR1 as MGHRA and CDR2 as YSYEKL. Between the trimmed V and J ends, which lost 0 bases and 2 bases, there was a span of 12 bases. CDR3 length: 16 residues. The CDR3 DNA is TGCGCCAGCAGCCAAGATCCCGTGGGAGTCACAGATACGCAGTATTTT. Translating gives CASSQDPVGVTDTQYF.

The J gene is TRBJ2-7, the V gene TRBV7-9, with a weak D call TRBD2 (6 bases). The CDR3 covers 14 residues. The germline gives CDR1 SEHNR, CDR2 FQNEAQ (reference sequence). V gave up 1 base and J gave up 1 base, with 8 bases separating them. The CDR3 bases are TGTGCCAGCAGCTTAGGGGCGGGATCCTACGAGCAGTACGTC. Its protein is CASSLGAGSYEQYV.

The CDR3 region is CASSLVGAWSVSAYEQYF. CDR3 bases: TGTGCCAGCAGCTTAGTAGGGGCGTGGAGTGTGTCGGCCTACGAGCAGTACTTC. The chain links TRBV11-2 to TRBJ2-7; tentatively, D is TRBD1 (5 bases). Trimming cost V 1 base and J 2 bases, with 21 bases left between them. There are 18 residues in the CDR3. From germline, CDR1 is SGHAT and CDR2 FQNNGV.

The gene calls are TRBV7-2 and TRBJ2-3; TRBD1 matches at 7 bases. This CDR3 spans 15 amino acids. In germline, CDR1 is SGHTA, CDR2 FQGNSA. V was clipped by 5 bases and J by 3 bases; unmatched bases: 8. The CDR3 reads CASSGEGAGTDTQYF. Here the CDR3 DNA reads TGTGCCAGCAGCGGCGAGGGGGCCGGAACAGATACGCAGTATTTT.

The rearrangement uses TRBV18 and TRBJ2-2; 7 bases align to TRBD2. This CDR3 region has 17 residues. From germline, CDR1 is KGHSH and CDR2 LQKENI. Trimming removed 6 bases from V and 0 bases from J; junction bases left unmatched: 10. CDR3 DNA sequence: TGTGCCAGCTCCCTACGGGCTAGCGGTACGAACACCGGGGAGCTGTTTTTT. Protein sequence: CASSLRASGTNTGELFF.

The gene calls are TRBV2 and TRBJ2-7; TRBD2 matches 13 bases. J was trimmed by 2 bases and V by 6 bases; bases with no gene match: 4. Germline V gene sequence: CDR1 SNHLY, CDR2 FYNNEI. The CDR3 totals 15 residues. This CDR3 reads CASRNGLAGAYEQYF. CDR3 in DNA: TGTGCCAGCAGAAACGGACTAGCGGGAGCCTACGAGCAGTACTTC.

V is TRBV4-2 and J is TRBJ2-3; TRBD2 agrees at 10 bases. Germline CDR1 reads LGHNA; CDR2 reads YNFKEQ. V was pared by 0 bases and J by 6 bases, with 6 bases of the junction left unmatched. This CDR3 contains 16 residues. CDR3 sequence reads: CASSQDTSGVPDTQYF. The CDR3 nucleotides read TGTGCCAGCAGCCAAGATACTAGCGGGGTTCCTGATACGCAGTATTTT.

This sequence joins TRBV7-2 and TRBJ2-5; D tentatively reads TRBD1 or TRBD2 (6 bases each). Deletions cut 5 bases from V and 2 bases from J, with 9 bases between. CDR1 SGHTA and CDR2 FQGNSA come from the germline V gene. CDR3 length equals 13 residues. CDR3 protein: CASSRGGQETQYF. The DNA for the CDR3 is TGTGCCAGCAGCCGAGGGGGGCAAGAGACCCAGTACTTC.

This clone has only a few counts. The chain couples TRBV6-1 to TRBJ2-5; D is possibly TRBD2 (6 bases). This CDR3 contains 15 residues. CDR1 and CDR2 from the germline V gene are MNHNS and SASEGT. The V and J ends lost 4 bases and 1 base respectively, with 13 bases between them. CDR3: CASSGRAGSQETQYF. In DNA form, the CDR3 reads TGTGCCAGCAGTGGTCGAGCGGGCAGCCAAGAGACCCAGTACTTC.

The chain has TRBV7-2 and TRBJ2-5; D is undetermined. V lost 5 bases to trimming and J lost 4 bases, with 11 bases between them. Germline V gives CDR1 SGHTA, CDR2 FQGNSA. CDR3 size: 13 residues. The CDR3 coding sequence is TGTGCCAGCAGCGCGAGCGTCAGAGAGACCCAGTACTTC. Its protein product is CASSASVRETQYF. The whole variable domain, remainder taken from reference TRBV7-2 and TRBJ2-5, is GAGVSQSPSNKVTEKGKDVELRCDPISGHTALYWYRQSLGQGLEFLIYFQGNSAPDKSGLPSDRFSAERTGGSVSTLTIQRTQQEDSAVYLCASSASVRETQYFGPGTRLLVL.

J is TRBJ2-7 and V is TRBV18, with 8 bases lining up with TRBD1. After removal of 6 bases from V and 2 bases from J, the junction contained 6 bases not matched to a gene. In germline, CDR1 is KGHSH, CDR2 LQKENI. CDR3 length: 14 residues. The CDR3 region is CASSLGTGTYEQYV. As DNA, the CDR3 is TGTGCCAGCTCCCTCGGGACAGGAACCTACGAGCAGTACGTC.

V usage is TRBV7-9 and J usage is TRBJ2-3; TRBD1 is a possible D gene (6 bases). In germline, CDR1 is SEHNR, CDR2 FQNEAQ (reference sequence). CDR3 length equals 14 residues. Between the trimmed V and J ends, which lost 5 bases and 1 base, there was a span of 10 bases. The CDR3 is CASSGQPGTDTQYF. For the CDR3, the DNA is TGTGCCAGCAGCGGACAGCCAGGCACAGATACGCAGTATTTT.

This chain uses TRBV19 with TRBJ2-7; 9 bases match TRBD1. The CDR3 contains 15 residues. CDR1 is LNHDA and CDR2 is SQIVND in the germline V gene (reference sequence). V lost 10 bases, J lost 4 bases, and 14 bases stayed unmatched. CDR3 sequence: CATKTQRQGGYEQYF. Written as DNA, the CDR3 is TGTGCCACCAAAACCCAGAGACAGGGGGGTTACGAGCAGTACTTC. Filled out from reference TRBV19 and TRBJ2-7, the complete variable domain reads DGGITQSPKYLFRKEGQNVTLSCEQNLNHDAMYWYRQDPGQGLRLIYYSQIVNDFQKGDIAEGYSVSREKKESFPLTVTSAQKNPTAFYLCATKTQRQGGYEQYFGPGTRLTVT.

This clone was observed a handful of times. The chain employs TRBV12-5 and TRBJ1-3; 7 nucleotides agree with TRBD1. Germline V gene data show CDR1 as LGHNT and CDR2 as FRNRAP. V trimming: 6 bases; J trimming: 3 bases; junction bases outside the gene matches: 2. CDR3 length equals 13 residues. The CDR3 spells CASGQGGGNTIYF. The CDR3 nucleotides are TGTGCTAGTGGCCAGGGGGGTGGAAACACCATATATTTT. Full variable domain (missing parts from reference TRBV12-5 and TRBJ1-3): DARVTQTPRHKVTEMGQEVTMRCQPILGHNTVFWYRQTMMQGLELLAYFRNRAPLDDSGMPKDRFSAEMPDATLATLKIQPSEPRDSAVYFCASGQGGGNTIYFGEGSWLTVV.

This sequence joins TRBV5-1 and TRBJ2-1, with 9 nucleotides matching TRBD2. V lost 3 bases and J lost 5; bases outside the gene matches: 6. CDR3 length equals 15 residues. Germline CDR1 and CDR2: SGHRS and YFSETQ. In DNA, the CDR3 is TGCGCCAGCAGCTCCTACGGGACTAGCCACAATGAGCAGTTCTTC. Protein sequence: CASSSYGTSHNEQFF.

Ten or more counts support this clone. The CDR3 sequence is CAWSIGGSHFSYEQYF. The CDR3 DNA sequence: TGTGCCTGGAGTATTGGCGGGAGTCATTTCTCCTACGAGCAGTACTTC. This chain links TRBV30 with TRBJ2-7; 7 bases align to TRBD2. The trim removed 2 bases at V and 0 bases at J, leaving 10 bases unmatched. Germline CDR1 is GTSNPN and CDR2 is SVGIG (reference sequence). The CDR3 runs to 16 residues.